This TCR beta chain was documented in a study of OX40 agonist ivuxolimab in advanced cancers. Study summary: An agonistic human IgG2 monoclonal antibody against OX40 (CD134) was given. Every 2 weeks, ivuxolimab was infused into the patients intravenously at between 0.01 and 10 mg/kg. Patients receiving dose escalation had hepatocellular carcinoma, melanoma, renal cell or head and neck cancer.

This table comes from immunoSEQ multiplex PCR, and its TCRdb copy is limited to in-frame clones, with some not included. Among under 65,000 clones listed, 85% were seen once. The CDR3 sequence is 14 residues long. With V trimmed by 2 bases and J by 6 bases, 6 bases remained unmatched. Per the germline V gene, CDR1 is LGHNT and CDR2 is FRNRAP. This sequence originates from an adult with an advanced solid tumor such as melanoma, head and neck, liver or kidney cancer. This chain uses TRBV12-5 with TRBJ1-2; TRBD1 aligns across 7 bases. Sample: CD4+ or CD8+ T cells sorted from blood, taken in a trial of the OX40 agonist ivuxolimab. CDR3 coding DNA: TGTGCTAGTGGTTTGATGACAGGGACCCATGGCTACACCTTC. Its translation: CASGLMTGTHGYTF. Full variable domain (missing parts from reference TRBV12-5 and TRBJ1-2): DARVTQTPRHKVTEMGQEVTMRCQPILGHNTVFWYRQTMMQGLELLAYFRNRAPLDDSGMPKDRFSAEMPDATLATLKIQPSEPRDSAVYFCASGLMTGTHGYTFGSGTRLTVV.